These T cell receptor beta chains were read from a single sample in a study of blood T cell repertoires in COVID-19. Sequencing was performed with immunoSEQ multiplex PCR; in TCRdb, only in-frame clones are kept and a portion is missing. Found here are over 200,000 clones, almost 90% of them singletons; the top ten hold around 2.9%. The sequenced material came from peripheral blood. The receptors were gathered from a woman aged 60-70 years with acute or convalescent COVID-19. CDR3s include the opening cysteine and the closing phenylalanine or tryptophan. D genes are given only for firm matches. Expanded clones get a size class; other rows say once, few or many, or leave the size out.

>-|TRBJ2-7|TRBV11-2|-
CASSFGLSSYEQYF
TGTGCCAGCAGCTTTGGGCTCAGCTCCTACGAGCAGTACTTC
>-|TRBJ2-3|TRBV15|-
CATRTDKVSADTQYF
TGTGCCACCAGGACGGACAAGGTCTCGGCAGATACGCAGTATTTT
>-|TRBJ2-7|TRBV6-5|-
CASSYSLPETGYEQYF
TGTGCCAGCAGTTACTCGCTCCCCGAGACAGGCTACGAGCAGTACTTC
>-|TRBJ2-5|TRBV6-4|TRBD1
CASRPYDRARETQYF
TGTGCCAGCAGGCCGTATGACAGGGCGAGAGAGACCCAGTACTTC
>-|TRBJ2-6|TRBV30|TRBD2
CAWSPPGGLAGANVLTF
TGTGCCTGGAGTCCCCCGGGGGGGCTAGCTGGGGCCAACGTCCTGACTTTC
>-|TRBJ1-6|TRBV3-1/TRBV3-2|TRBD1
CASSQGQGLGPLHF
TGTGCCAGCAGCCAGGGACAGGGGCTCGGGCCCCTCCACTTT
>-|TRBJ1-4|TRBV28|-
CASSRYQGNEKLFF
TGTGCCAGCAGTCGCTACCAGGGGAATGAAAAACTGTTTTTT
>-|TRBJ1-6|TRBV5-1|-
CASSLAFHSSEDYNSPLHF
TGCGCCAGCAGCTTGGCCTTCCACTCCTCGGAGGACTATAATTCACCCCTCCACTTT
>-|TRBJ1-5|TRBV4-2|-
CASSPQTTKQGPTQHF
TGTGCCAGCAGCCCTCAAACTACTAAACAGGGCCCGACCCAGCATTTT
>once|TRBJ2-3|TRBV27|-
CASSLGLSSTDTQYF
TGTGCCAGCAGTTTAGGACTCAGTAGCACAGATACGCAGTATTTT
>-|TRBJ2-7|TRBV2|TRBD2
CASSDVSGNLYEQYF
TGTGCCAGCAGTGATGTTAGCGGGAACCTTTACGAGCAGTACTTC
>-|TRBJ1-3|TRBV19|-
CASGGRSSGNTIYF
TGTGCCAGTGGGGGCCGAAGCTCTGGAAACACCATATATTTT
>-|TRBJ2-7|TRBV11-3|-
CASSLVGGGIAYF
-
>-|TRBJ1-2|TRBV2|TRBD1
CASSVGTGVPNYGYTF
TGTGCCAGCAGTGTCGGGACAGGGGTGCCTAACTATGGCTACACCTTC
>-|TRBJ1-4|TRBV5-1|TRBD1
CASSQGQGVSEKLFF
TGCGCCAGCAGCCAGGGACAGGGGGTTAGTGAAAAACTGTTTTTT
>-|TRBJ1-2|TRBV7-9|-
CASIPGVGPYGYTF
TGTGCCAGCATCCCAGGGGTGGGACCCTATGGCTACACCTTC
>-|TRBJ1-5|TRBV18|TRBD1
CASSDTTGGRGNQPQHF
TGTGCCAGCTCAGACACGACAGGGGGCAGAGGAAATCAGCCCCAGCATTTT